The entry below gives a single T cell receptor (beta chain) sequence along with its context. Its antigen is still unknown. No much larger clone is present one base from it, and per-base qualities are unavailable. Using the deep immunoSEQ assay, multiplex PCR amplified TCR CDR3 regions from genomic DNA. Extracted genomic DNA from each cell subset was spread evenly across all wells of several immunoSEQ 96-well plates, with each plate serving as a replicate. For unsorted PBMC, approximately 0.3 ug genomic DNA, equal to 32,000 or so T cell genomes, was loaded into each replicate PCR. Genomic DNA from unsorted PBMC was sequenced over ten immunoSEQ deep assay plates. Purified libraries were quantified with a Qubit 3.0 fluorometer, sized on a Bioanalyzer 2100, and re-quantified with the KAPA Library Quantification kit. Each immunoSEQ 96-well plate was sequenced on its own single-read 150-cycle Illumina NextSeq 550 flow cell. Under the source paper's analysis protocol: The immunoSEQ output contained only junctional sequences without quality scores, so filtering could not match that applied to full-length reads. To assign V/J genes and CDR3, sequences were annotated using PyIR, a Python wrapper for IgBLAST v1.9, with IMGT germline references. Reads were filtered out if the reads had weak V/J assignments (E-value above 1e-6), no CDR3, stop codons, out-of-frame junctions, or ambiguous translated residues. A V3J clonotype was defined by an identical inferred V gene, J gene, and CDR3 amino acid sequence. To compute the percentage overlap between repertoires, the number of shared unique clonotypes was divided by the size of the smaller repertoire. Repertoire richness was assessed with RTK rarefaction, the Chao1 estimator, and Recon v2.1 estimates of unobserved clonotypes. This is the immuneACCESS table as TCRdb keeps it, with only in-frame sequences that have V and J called. A part of the clones is gone; compared with another copy, unresolved V genes explain less than half, and the rest is unexplained. For V, J and clone size, that table is used; D and trimming come from the DNA. Across this sample there are roughly 500,000 clones, with around 79% seen only once. The ten biggest clones cover about 12% of the sample.

Donors were healthy HIV-negative adults with no recently reported acute infections or vaccinations. Every donor was a Caucasian adult residing in Nashville, Tennessee, USA. For unsorted samples, about 90 million PBMCs were counted and genomic DNA was extracted with the QIAamp DNA Blood Mini kit. After blood collection by leukapheresis, PBMCs were isolated using Ficoll-Histopaque density gradient centrifugation and then cryopreserved in the vapor phase of liquid nitrogen. The V end gives up 1 base and the J end 4 bases, leaving 5 bases in the junction not matched to a gene. The CDR3 has 16 amino acids, counting the end cysteine and phenylalanine. Here the CDR3 DNA is all that survives: 48 bases in frame from base 1. Per the germline V gene, LGHNA is the CDR1 and YNFKEQ is the CDR2. The sample comes from a study of shared clonotypes between healthy human individuals (TCRdb year 2020). Regarding the complete study: The cohort comprised a couple of women and three men aged 18 to 49 years. Leukapheresis yielded between about 0.85 and 9 billion PBMCs per donor. To estimate repertoire size and how much clonotype sharing occurs between individuals, the study deeply sequenced the blood TCR repertoires of five healthy adults. To increase sequencing depth and limit assay-specific biases, different laboratories used diverse techniques to prepare libraries and sequence TCR repertoires.

Results the study describes overall, beyond this receptor: Because the study included a small number of donors, the genetic and exposure-history diversity represented was limited. Pairwise subsampling led to the expectation that sequencing depth would affect the degree of clonotype sharing among donors. Sampling was restricted to blood, and TCR repertoires in tissue are likely to differ from TCR repertoires in blood.

The sequenced sample consisted of PBMCs. The TCR sequence derives from a woman aged 40 to 50 in good health. Some clones in this sample may be carry-over from other donors' samples. The chain employs TRBV4-2 and TRBJ2-2; 8 bases in between match TRBD2. The sequenced DNA is TGTGCCAGCAGCCAAGCCCCCGGGAGGGGCACCGGGGAGCTGTTTTTT. It encodes CASSQAPGRGTGELFF.